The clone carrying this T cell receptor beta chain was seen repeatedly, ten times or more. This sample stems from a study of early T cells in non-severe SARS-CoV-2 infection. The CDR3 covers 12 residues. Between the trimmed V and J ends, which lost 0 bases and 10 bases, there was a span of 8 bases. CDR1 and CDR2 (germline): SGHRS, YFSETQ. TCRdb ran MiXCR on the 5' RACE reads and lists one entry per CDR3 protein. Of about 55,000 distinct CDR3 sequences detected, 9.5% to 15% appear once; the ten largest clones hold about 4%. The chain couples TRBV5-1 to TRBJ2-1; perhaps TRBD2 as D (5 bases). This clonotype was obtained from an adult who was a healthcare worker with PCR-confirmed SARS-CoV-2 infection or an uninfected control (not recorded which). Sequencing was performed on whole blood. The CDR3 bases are TGCGCCAGCAGCTTGGGGTGGGAGGAGCAGTTCTTC. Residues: CASSLGWEEQFF.